Following are 12 T cell receptor beta chains from one sample sequenced in a study of shared clonotypes between healthy human individuals. Sequencing used immunoSEQ multiplex PCR; TCRdb keeps in-frame clones, though not all of them. The sample records fewer than 850,000 clones, 55% to 75% being singletons. The sequenced material came from memory CD4+ T cells sorted from blood. Subset described: CD45RA-negative fraction. The source of these receptors is a woman aged 25 to 39 in good health.

Concerning this clone: One end of the junction does not line up with germline, which may come from a read error. The V call is TRBV6-6, the J call TRBJ1-2; D ambiguous. The CDR3 is 12 residues long. Per the germline V gene, CDR1 is MNHNY and CDR2 is SVGAGI (reference sequence). The CDR3 is CASGVGVYGYTF. CDR3 in DNA: TGTGCCAGCGGAGTGGGCGTCTATGGCTACACCTTT.

This clone was observed many times. The chain carries TRBV9 and TRBJ1-1, with D uncertain. CDR3 length equals 14 residues. V was shortened by 7 bases and J by 0 bases, with 13 bases between the two germline ends. Germline V CDR1 and CDR2: SGDLS, YYNGEE. The CDR3, as DNA: TGTGCCAGCTCCCTCTCGGAGTTGAACACTGAAGCTTTCTTT. It encodes CASSLSELNTEAFF. The full variable domain, rest sourced from reference TRBV9 and TRBJ1-1, is DSGVTQTPKHLITATGQRVTLRCSPRSGDLSVYWYQQSLDQGLQFLIQYYNGEERAKGNILERFSAQQFPDLHSELNLSSLELGDSALYFCASSLSELNTEAFFGQGTRLTVV.

Only a few counts were recorded for this clone. The chain is built from TRBV19 and TRBJ2-1; 9 bases are shared with TRBD2. Germline V gene sequence: CDR1 LNHDA, CDR2 SQIVND (reference sequence). The junction had 8 bases not matched to a gene; V was cut back by 3 bases and J by 8 bases. The CDR3 is 15 residues long. CDR3 bases: TGTGCCAGTAGTATCTCCGGGACTAGCATCGATGAGCAGTTCTTC. This gives the protein CASSISGTSIDEQFF.

The table lists this clone with a count of one. The V gene is TRBV5-1, the J gene TRBJ1-1, with TRBD1 as a possible D gene (5 bases). V dropped 1 base and J dropped 3 bases, with 19 bases sitting between them. The CDR3 runs to 17 residues. CDR1 SGHRS and CDR2 YFSETQ come from the germline V gene. The CDR3 is CASSLQSGIEIDTEAFF. CDR3 DNA: TGCGCCAGCAGCTTGCAGTCAGGGATCGAAATTGACACTGAAGCTTTCTTT.

On this clone itself: Additional DNA sequences in this sample encode the identical CDR3. V gene TRBV5-1 combines with J gene TRBJ2-1; D not certain. Trimming shortened V by 4 bases and J by 2 bases, and 10 bases separated the two germline ends. Germline assignment: CDR1 SGHRS and CDR2 YFSETQ. The CDR3 extends over 14 amino acids. The CDR3 sequence: CASSLSTTYNEQFF. CDR3 sequence (DNA): TGCGCCAGCAGCCTCTCAACTACCTACAATGAGCAGTTCTTC. Looking up the rest from reference TRBV5-1 and TRBJ2-1 gives the full variable domain: KAGVTQTPRYLIKTRGQQVTLSCSPISGHRSVSWYQQTPGQGLQFLFEYFSETQRNKGNFPGRFSGRQFSNSRSEMNVSTLELGDSALYLCASSLSTTYNEQFFGPGTRLTVL.

This clone was seen a few times. The chain employs TRBV28 and TRBJ1-2; 8 bases are a match to TRBD1. This CDR3 has 14 residues. Looked up from germline, CDR1 is MDHEN and CDR2 is SYDVKM. V gave up 4 bases and J gave up 8 bases; unmatched junction bases: 9. Here the CDR3 reads CASSSPGGDVGYTF. The CDR3 nucleotides read TGTGCCAGCAGTTCTCCAGGGGGCGACGTGGGCTACACCTTC.

This clone was seen repeatedly, ten times or more. The rearrangement joins TRBV11-2 to TRBJ2-7; 7 bases line up with TRBD2. Germline lookup yields CDR1 SGHAT and CDR2 FQNNGV. The CDR3 covers 14 residues. With V trimmed by 5 bases and J by 5 bases, 9 bases remained unmatched. The CDR3 loop reads CASSLQAGSHEQYF. DNA of the CDR3: TGTGCCAGCAGCCTTCAAGCGGGGTCCCACGAGCAGTACTTC.

With regard to this clone: One base away lies a much larger clone, so this may be a sequencing read error. The rearrangement uses TRBV7-8 and TRBJ2-5, with a possible D match to TRBD2 (5 bases). Germline CDR1 SGHVS, CDR2 FQNEAQ. This CDR3 comprises 11 residues. V shed 5 bases and J shed 5 bases, with 6 bases lying between them. The CDR3 protein is CASSPGETQYF. In DNA form, the CDR3 reads TGTGCCAGCAGCCCGGGGGAGACCCAGTACTTC.

This clone was picked up a small number of times. In this CDR3 the conserved last residue, phenylalanine or tryptophan, is missing, so a read error is likely. The DNA is left out, because the CDR3 cannot be placed on it with certainty; the CDR3 is given as TCRdb lists it. The CDR3 protein is CASSHGTK. The chain employs TRBV3-1 (or the pseudogene TRBV3-2) and TRBJ2-7. The CDR3 contains 8 residues when both ends are counted. Germline CDR1 reads LGHDT; CDR2 reads YNNKEL (reference sequence).

Turning to this clone: A read error is likely here: a far larger clone is one base away. In DNA form, the CDR3 reads TGTGCCAGCAGTTACGGGGAGAATCAGCCCCAGCATTTT. It encodes CASSYGENQPQHF. V gene TRBV6-5 combines with J gene TRBJ1-5; D is unclear. The CDR3 runs to 13 residues. Germline CDR1 is MNHEY and CDR2 is SVGAGI. Trimming stripped 2 bases from V and 4 bases from J, with 6 bases between.

This rearrangement joins TRBV12-1 to TRBJ1-1. TRBV12-1 has pseudogene status. The CDR3 is made up of 14 amino acids. The chain's CDR3 is CASSRKPECTEAFF. CDR3 bases: TGTGCCAGCAGCCGTAAACCGGAGTGCACTGAAGCTTTCTTT.

This clone was recorded a few times. This chain uses TRBV25-1 with TRBJ2-7; D call uncertain. Germline V gene lookup returns CDR1 MGHDK and CDR2 SYGVNS. The CDR3 runs to 13 residues. The V and J ends lost 4 bases and 3 bases respectively, with 10 bases between them. Written as DNA, the CDR3 is TGTGCCAGCAGTGGTGTGAACAACTACGAGCAGTACTTC. Residues: CASSGVNNYEQYF.